One and the same sample provided the 11 T cell receptor beta chains below, sequenced in a study of T cell repertoires in cytomegalovirus infection. A single record per CDR3 protein comes from TCRdb applying MiXCR to the reads. The sample has about 300,000 distinct CDR3 sequences; 9.6% are singletons. The sequenced sample was PBMCs. The source is a human donor in good health (CMV status not recorded). Some clones in this sample may be carry-over from other donors' samples.

This clonotype was picked up many times. J is TRBJ2-1 and V is TRBV7-2; 10 positions agree with TRBD2. V lost 6 bases, J lost 9 bases, and 14 bases stayed unmatched. The germline V gene encodes CDR1 SGHTA and CDR2 FQGNSA. There are 16 residues in the CDR3. DNA for the CDR3: TGTGCCAGCAGACCGGGGGCCCTAGCGGGGGTGGTTGAGCAGTTCTTC. This translates into CASRPGALAGVVEQFF.

This clonotype was found many times. The chain has TRBV7-2 and TRBJ1-3, with D hard to call. Trimming removed 0 bases at V and 2 bases at J, with 11 bases between. There are 16 residues in the CDR3. Germline V lookup: CDR1 SGHTA, CDR2 FQGNSA. CDR3 loop: CASSLALGITGNTIYF. Written as DNA, the CDR3 is TGTGCCAGCAGCTTAGCGCTTGGGATAACTGGAAACACCATATATTTT.

This clonotype was observed once. The chain joins TRBV27 to TRBJ2-1, with D uncertain. The CDR3 totals 12 residues. CDR1 and CDR2 from the germline V gene are MNHEY and SMNVEV (reference sequence). V shed 3 bases and J shed 8 bases, with 8 bases lying between them. The CDR3 spells CASSLSLDEQFF. DNA of the CDR3: TGTGCCAGCAGTTTGTCCCTCGATGAGCAGTTCTTC.

This clonotype was observed many times. The CDR3 region has the DNA TGTGCCATCAGTGAGTCGAGCTTCTCCGAGCAGTACTTC. Its translation: CAISESSFSEQYF. V is TRBV10-3 and J is TRBJ2-7, with D unresolved. The V end lost 0 bases, the J end lost 6 bases, and 9 bases lay between the germline ends. This CDR3 region has 13 residues. Germline loops: CDR1 ENHRY, CDR2 SYGVKD.

V is TRBV5-1 and J is TRBJ2-1, with TRBD2 identical over 7 bases. The CDR3 consists of 18 residues. Germline-derived CDR1 and CDR2 are SGHRS and YFSETQ. Germline trimming cut 1 base from V and 3 bases from J; bases unmatched to any gene: 13. The DNA of the CDR3 is TGCGCCAGCAGCTTGATTGCGCGGGGGTTTCCCGGCTACAATGAGCAGTTCTTC. This sequence encodes CASSLIARGFPGYNEQFF.

The table lists this clonotype with many counts. The V gene is TRBV7-6, the J gene TRBJ1-5; the D is unclear. The V end lost 3 bases, the J end lost 11 bases, and 14 bases lay between the germline ends. This CDR3 has 13 amino acids. The V gene's germline CDR1 is SGHVS and CDR2 FNYEAQ. CDR3 DNA: TGTGCCAGCAGCTTGGCCGAGGCGGAGGCCCAGCATTTT. Translation: CASSLAEAEAQHF.

As regards this clonotype: At one of its ends the junction is not consistent with the germline gene, which may arise from a read error. This rearrangement joins TRBV6-2 or TRBV6-3 to TRBJ2-7; a possible D gene is TRBD2 (6 bases). CDR3 length: 14 residues. CDR1 MNHEY and CDR2 SVGEGT come from the germline V gene. The CDR3 sequence: CASSYDGSSYEQCF. Here the CDR3 DNA reads TGTGCCAGCAGTTACGACGGGAGCTCCTACGAGCAGTGCTTC.

This clonotype came up many times. The chain combines TRBV10-3 with TRBJ1-5; tentatively, D is TRBD1 (5 bases). This CDR3 has 13 amino acids. Per germline, CDR1 ENHRY and CDR2 SYGVKD. V lost 8 bases, J lost 2 bases, and 10 bases lay in between. CDR3 in amino acids: CAIGGGGNQPQHF. The CDR3 DNA reads TGTGCCATCGGGGGGGGAGGCAATCAGCCCCAGCATTTT.

This clonotype has at least ten counts. This chain links TRBV27 with TRBJ2-5; 9 bases are a match to TRBD1. CDR3 length: 14 amino acids. V shed 6 bases and J 7 bases; nucleotides not matched to a gene: 9. The V gene's germline CDR1 is MNHEY and CDR2 SMNVEV (reference sequence). The CDR3 sequence is CASSITGGAGTQYF. The CDR3 region has the DNA TGTGCCAGCAGCATAACAGGGGGCGCTGGGACCCAGTACTTC.

This clonotype was observed at least ten times. In DNA form, the CDR3 reads TGCAGCGTTGATTCAGGGGGGATGAACACTGAAGCTTTCTTT. It encodes CSVDSGGMNTEAFF. This chain joins TRBV29-1 and TRBJ1-1; 7 nucleotides agree with TRBD1. Germline CDR1 reads SQVTM; CDR2 reads ANQGSEA. CDR3 length: 14 residues. V dropped 3 bases and J dropped 0; count of bases not matched to a gene: 4.

This clonotype appeared a few times. The chain uses TRBV20-1 and TRBJ2-3, with D uncertain. Deletions cut 6 bases from V and 1 base from J, with 14 bases between. This CDR3 spans 14 amino acids. CDR1 is DFQATT and CDR2 is SNEGSKA in the germline V gene (reference sequence). CDR3 sequence (DNA): TGCAGTGCCCCCCCCCGTCTAGGCACAGATACGCAGTATTTT. It yields the protein CSAPPRLGTDTQYF.